This T cell receptor (beta chain) stems from a study of metastatic and nonmetastatic thyroid tumors. V trimming: 6 bases; J trimming: 2 bases; junction bases outside the gene matches: 6. Germline values: CDR1 SGHRS, CDR2 YFSETQ. CDR3 length equals 16 residues. TCRdb re-processed the PCR reads through MiXCR. The data hold 30,000 to 40,000 clones, with 25% to 30% observed a single time. The entire patient cohort was treatment-naive prior to thyroid surgery. The clonotype comes from a female donor with papillary thyroid cancer or a benign thyroid nodule (not recorded which). Some clones in this sample may be carry-over from other donors' samples. Sequenced: blood. This chain links TRBV5-1 with TRBJ2-6; 9 bases line up with TRBD2. This CDR3 is CASIAGTSPGANVLTF. CDR3 in DNA: TGCGCCAGCATCGCCGGGACTAGCCCTGGGGCCAACGTCCTGACTTTC.